The sequence of this T cell receptor (beta chain) was determined in a study of beta chain features in type 1 diabetes. This clone was seen only a few times. Antigen: not known. Findings and limits, study-wide: Significant though moderate, a shortening of TCRB CDR3s appeared in all four CD4+ subsets of Type 1 diabetes patients.

The CDR3 has 12 amino acids. Germline-derived CDR1 and CDR2 are SQVTM and ANQGSEA. Trimming removed 6 bases from V and 3 bases from J, with 11 bases in between. Sequencing targeted expressed TCRB transcripts, as all isolated RNA had been reverse transcribed. TCRdb's table, derived via immunoSEQ multiplex PCR, lists solely in-frame clones and lacks some. Here the sample spans about 300,000 clones, about 13% being singletons. The genes are TRBV29-1 and TRBJ1-1, with no clear D. Specimen: naive CD4+ T cells from blood. The origin of this receptor is a woman under 30 with type 1 diabetes. The CDR3 reads CSVKRADTEAFF. CDR3 DNA sequence: TGCAGCGTAAAGAGGGCAGACACTGAAGCTTTCTTT.